This paragraph covers one TCR beta chain sequence. The record originates from a study of control samples from healthy donors and cancer patients. Trimming removed 2 bases from V and 10 bases from J; junction bases left unmatched: 4. This CDR3 comprises 14 residues. Germline lookup yields CDR1 SEHNR and CDR2 FQNEAQ (reference sequence). The table came from immunoSEQ multiplex PCR; TCRdb's copy has only in-frame clones and leaves some out. The sample consists of about 130,000 clones, around 94% of them appearing once. Sequenced input: PBMCs. This clonotype was obtained from a man in his 60s with colorectal cancer. This chain connects TRBV7-9 to TRBJ2-2; TRBD1 matches 10 bases. The DNA of the CDR3 is TGTGCCAGCAGCTTAAGGACAGGGGGTTTGGAGCTGTTTTTT. Protein sequence: CASSLRTGGLELFF.